This TCR beta chain was captured in a study of CD8 T cells in Susac syndrome (dated by TCRdb to the late 2010s). With regard to the full study: Repertoire sequencing was used to test whether CD8+ T cell activation and differentiation in Susac syndrome was antigen driven. CD8+ T cell repertoire clonality was compared between over 9 healthy donors, some 14 Susac syndrome patients and around 15 multiple sclerosis patients. Points the paper makes about the study in general: The number of individuals in the TCR sequencing and HLA analysis was recognized as being relatively small.

Note on this clonotype: The target of this receptor is not known. Per-base quality was not reported, and no clone a single base away is much larger than it.

RNA was extracted with the RNeasy kit and roughly 0.5 to 1 ug was reverse transcribed using random hexamers. The immunoSEQ multiplex PCR assay, covering 54 Vbeta and 13 Jbeta segments, was used to amplify TCR beta CDR3 regions. To correct PCR amplification bias, a synthetic template baseline was used for both primer optimization and computational correction. In the original analysis: Only productive sequences were kept, with reads annotated to V, D and J genes according to IMGT and analyzed in immunoSEQ Analyzer. Clonality was computed as one minus Shannon entropy normalized by log2 of the number of productive unique sequences. Public and private clones were assessed among the 100 most prevalent clones of each patient and control. Susac-specific clones were defined as absent from healthy and MS cohorts, some 1,000 published viral clones and other ImmuneACCESS disease sequences. Through fastp at Q25 and MiXCR, TCRdb rebuilt clones from the public reads, retaining in-frame beta chains. CDR3 protein duplicates are merged, each entry listing the most common genes and DNA. TCRdb, not the original authors, processed these V and J calls. This sample is represented by about 150,000 distinct CDR3 sequences; 95% of them were singletons. Of the sample, roughly 0.15% is held by the ten largest clones.

V sheds 6 bases and J sheds 2 bases, leaving 11 bases between their ends. Measured from the cysteine to the phenylalanine, the CDR3 is 13 residues long. Only CDR3 DNA is held: 39 bases, read in frame from base 1. The germline V gene provides CDR1 SQVTM and CDR2 ANQGSEA. Peripheral blood CD8+ and CD4+ T cells from healthy donors, Susac syndrome patients and multiple sclerosis patients were profiled using high-throughput TCR beta sequencing. The multiple sclerosis controls were treatment-naive patients who had stable or active relapsing-remitting disease and met the revised McDonald criteria. Bulk CD8+ and CD4+ T cells were purified by magnetic negative isolation, while CD8+ TEMRA cells were enriched using FACS. Blood was collected in EDTA tubes and processed within 24 hours, with PBMCs isolated through density gradient centrifugation. PBMCs intended for TCR sequencing were cryopreserved in liquid nitrogen and were subsequently thawed in a 37 degrees C water bath. Purity of sorted or isolated CD4+, CD8+ and CD8+ TEMRA cells was at least 90%.

Sequenced: CD8+ T cells from PBMCs. The chain links TRBV29-1 with TRBJ2-1; the D gene could be TRBD1 or TRBD2, each one agreeing over 5 bases. This receptor was taken from a human donor with multiple sclerosis. At the DNA level, the sequence is TGCAGCGTCACCAGGGAGCCCTACAATGAGCAGTTCTTC. Translated, it gives CSVTREPYNEQFF.